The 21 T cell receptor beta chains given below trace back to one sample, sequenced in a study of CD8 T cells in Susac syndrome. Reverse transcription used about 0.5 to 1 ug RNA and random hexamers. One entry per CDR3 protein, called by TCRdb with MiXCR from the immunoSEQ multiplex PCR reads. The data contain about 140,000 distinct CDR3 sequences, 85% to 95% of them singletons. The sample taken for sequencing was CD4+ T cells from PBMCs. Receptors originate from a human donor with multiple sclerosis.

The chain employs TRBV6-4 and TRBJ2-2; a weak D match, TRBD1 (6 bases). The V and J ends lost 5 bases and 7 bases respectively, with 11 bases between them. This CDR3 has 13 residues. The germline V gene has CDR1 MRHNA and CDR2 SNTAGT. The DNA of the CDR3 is TGTGCCAGCAGTACAGGGCGGATCGGGGAGCTGTTTTTT. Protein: CASSTGRIGELFF.

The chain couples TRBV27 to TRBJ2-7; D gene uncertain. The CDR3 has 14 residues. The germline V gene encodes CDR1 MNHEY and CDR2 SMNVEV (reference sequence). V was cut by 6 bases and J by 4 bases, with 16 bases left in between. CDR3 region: CASSLKFGVYEQYF. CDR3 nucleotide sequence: TGTGCCAGCAGCCTGAAGTTTGGGGTTTACGAGCAGTACTTC.

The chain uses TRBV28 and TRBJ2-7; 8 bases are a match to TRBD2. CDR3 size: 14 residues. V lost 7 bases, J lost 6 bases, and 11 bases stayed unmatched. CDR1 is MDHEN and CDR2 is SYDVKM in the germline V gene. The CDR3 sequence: CASNKPPAGAEQYF. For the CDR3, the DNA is TGTGCCAGCAATAAACCCCCAGCGGGGGCCGAGCAGTACTTC.

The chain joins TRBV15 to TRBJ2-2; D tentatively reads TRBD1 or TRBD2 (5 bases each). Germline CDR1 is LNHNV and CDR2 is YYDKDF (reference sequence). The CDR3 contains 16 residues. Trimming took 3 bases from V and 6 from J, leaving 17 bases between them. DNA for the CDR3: TGTGCCACCAGCAGGACCGGGACCATCATAGCCGGGGAGCTGTTTTTT. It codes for CATSRTGTIIAGELFF.

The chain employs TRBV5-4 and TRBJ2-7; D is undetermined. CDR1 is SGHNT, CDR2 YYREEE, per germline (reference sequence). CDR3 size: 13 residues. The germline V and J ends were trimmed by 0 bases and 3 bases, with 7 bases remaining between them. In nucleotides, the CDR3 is TGTGCCAGCAGCTTGGCACCAATCTACGAGCAGTACTTC. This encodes CASSLAPIYEQYF.

The CDR3 here is CATSSGLPPHNQPQHF. CDR3 sequence (DNA): TGTGCCACCAGCTCGGGACTCCCGCCGCACAATCAGCCCCAGCATTTT. The genes are TRBV24-1 and TRBJ1-5; maybe TRBD1 (5 bases). CDR3 length: 16 residues. Germline assignment: CDR1 KGHDR and CDR2 SFDVKD. V lost 7 bases and J lost 3, with 18 bases in between.

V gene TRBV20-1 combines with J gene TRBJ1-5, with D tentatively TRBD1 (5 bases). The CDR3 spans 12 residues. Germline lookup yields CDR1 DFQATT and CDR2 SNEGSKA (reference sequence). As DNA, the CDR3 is TGCGGGTGGGCTCAGGGTGAACAGCCCCAGCATTTT. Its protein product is CGWAQGEQPQHF.

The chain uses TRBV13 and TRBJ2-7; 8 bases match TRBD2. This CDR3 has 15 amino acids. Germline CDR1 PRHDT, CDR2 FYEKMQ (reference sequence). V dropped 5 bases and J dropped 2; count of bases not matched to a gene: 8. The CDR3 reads CASSQWGTRTYEQYF. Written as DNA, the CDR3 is TGTGCCAGCAGCCAGTGGGGGACTAGAACCTACGAGCAGTACTTC.

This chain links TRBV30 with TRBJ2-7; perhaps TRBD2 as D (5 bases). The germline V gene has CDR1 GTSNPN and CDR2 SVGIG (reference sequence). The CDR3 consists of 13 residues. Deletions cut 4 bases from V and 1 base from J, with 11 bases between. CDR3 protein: CAWISRTSYEQYF. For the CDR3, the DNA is TGTGCCTGGATTAGCAGGACTTCCTACGAGCAGTACTTC.

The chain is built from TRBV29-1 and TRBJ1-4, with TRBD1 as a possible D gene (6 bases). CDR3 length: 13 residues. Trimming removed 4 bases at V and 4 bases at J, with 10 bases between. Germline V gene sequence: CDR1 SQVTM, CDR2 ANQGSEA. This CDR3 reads CSVAGHINEKLFF. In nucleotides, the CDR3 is TGCAGCGTTGCGGGACACATTAATGAAAAACTGTTTTTT.

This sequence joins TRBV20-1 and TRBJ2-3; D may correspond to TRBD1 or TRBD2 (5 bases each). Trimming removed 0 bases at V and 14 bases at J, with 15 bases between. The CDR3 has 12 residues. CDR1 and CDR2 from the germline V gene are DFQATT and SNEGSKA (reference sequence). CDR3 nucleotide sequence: TGCAGTGCTAGAGATGTGGGACGGGAAGGGTATTTT. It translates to CSARDVGREGYF.

Here the CDR3 reads CASMSDRGRYEQYF. The CDR3 DNA sequence: TGTGCCAGCATGAGTGACAGGGGGCGTTACGAGCAGTACTTC. This rearrangement joins TRBV27 to TRBJ2-7; 10 nucleotides line up with TRBD1. V was clipped by 7 bases and J by 4 bases; unmatched bases: 7. The CDR3 extends over 14 amino acids. Germline-derived CDR1 and CDR2 are MNHEY and SMNVEV (reference sequence).

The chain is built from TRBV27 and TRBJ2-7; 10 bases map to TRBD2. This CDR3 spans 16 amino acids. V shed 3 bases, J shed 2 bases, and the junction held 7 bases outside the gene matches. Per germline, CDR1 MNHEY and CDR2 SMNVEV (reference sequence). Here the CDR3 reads CASSFSGLALTYEQYF. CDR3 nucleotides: TGTGCCAGCAGTTTCTCGGGACTAGCGTTAACCTACGAGCAGTACTTC.

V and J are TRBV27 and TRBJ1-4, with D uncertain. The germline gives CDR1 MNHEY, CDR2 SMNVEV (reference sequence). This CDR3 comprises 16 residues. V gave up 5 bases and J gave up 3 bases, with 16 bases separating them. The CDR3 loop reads CASSPGLGSANEKLFF. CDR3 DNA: TGTGCCAGCAGTCCGGGTTTGGGCAGTGCTAATGAAAAACTGTTTTTT.

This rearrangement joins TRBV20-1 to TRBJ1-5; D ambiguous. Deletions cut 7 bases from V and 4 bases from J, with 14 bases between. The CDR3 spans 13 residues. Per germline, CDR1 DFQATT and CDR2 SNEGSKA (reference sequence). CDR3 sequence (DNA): TGCAGTGTAGCCGCCGATCGTAATCAGCCCCAGCATTTT. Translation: CSVAADRNQPQHF.

The CDR3 is CAWSQTGDRRFF. CDR3 nucleotides: TGTGCCTGGAGTCAAACGGGAGATCGTCGGTTCTTC. The chain carries TRBV30 and TRBJ2-1; TRBD2 is a possible D gene (6 bases). This CDR3 spans 12 amino acids. V was trimmed by 2 bases and J by 15 bases, leaving 17 bases between them. Germline-derived CDR1 and CDR2 are GTSNPN and SVGIG (reference sequence).

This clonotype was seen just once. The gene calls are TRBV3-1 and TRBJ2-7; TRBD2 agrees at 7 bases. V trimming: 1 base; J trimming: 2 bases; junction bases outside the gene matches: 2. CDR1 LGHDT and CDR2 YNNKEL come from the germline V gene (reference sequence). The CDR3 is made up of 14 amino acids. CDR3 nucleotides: TGTGCCAGCAGCCAAGGTGGGAGGGCCTACGAGCAGTACTTC. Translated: CASSQGGRAYEQYF.

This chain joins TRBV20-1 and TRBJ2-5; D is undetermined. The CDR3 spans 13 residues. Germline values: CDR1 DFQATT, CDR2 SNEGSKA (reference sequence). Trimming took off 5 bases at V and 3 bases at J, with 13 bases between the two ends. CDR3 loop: CSAGKTAEETQYF. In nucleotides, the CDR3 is TGCAGTGCTGGAAAGACGGCTGAAGAGACCCAGTACTTC.

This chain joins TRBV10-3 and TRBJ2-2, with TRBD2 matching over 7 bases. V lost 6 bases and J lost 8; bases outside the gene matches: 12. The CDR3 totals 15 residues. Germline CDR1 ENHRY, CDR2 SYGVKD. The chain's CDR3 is CAISPSSGLSGELFF. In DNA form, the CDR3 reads TGTGCCATCAGCCCCTCTAGCGGACTGTCGGGGGAGCTGTTTTTT.

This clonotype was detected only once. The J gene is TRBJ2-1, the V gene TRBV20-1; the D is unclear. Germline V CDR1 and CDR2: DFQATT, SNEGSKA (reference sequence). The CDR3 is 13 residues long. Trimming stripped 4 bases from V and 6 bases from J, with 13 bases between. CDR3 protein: CSATSILSNEQFF. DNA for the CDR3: TGCAGTGCTACCTCCATCCTGAGCAATGAGCAGTTCTTC.

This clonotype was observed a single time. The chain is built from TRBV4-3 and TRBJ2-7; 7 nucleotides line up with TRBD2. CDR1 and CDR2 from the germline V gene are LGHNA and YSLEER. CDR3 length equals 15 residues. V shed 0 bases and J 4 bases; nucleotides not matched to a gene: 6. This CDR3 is CASSQEGRGRYEQYF. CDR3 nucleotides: TGCGCCAGCAGCCAAGAGGGGAGGGGACGTTACGAGCAGTACTTC.